The 22 T cell receptor beta chains listed next were all sequenced from one sample in a study of blood T cells in healthy people across ages. PCR was performed a second time for roughly 6 to 12 cycles using a sample-barcoded 5' primer and a J-beta primer mix. MiXCR was run by TCRdb on the 5' RACE reads, yielding one entry per CDR3 protein. The repertoire consists of more than 900,000 distinct CDR3 sequences, with around 29% occurring once and the leading ten covering 10% to 13%. These data also formed part of another study, on T cells of mothers and their children.

Material: blood. The receptors were gathered from a woman aged 40 to 55 in good health.

With respect to this clonotype: Being one base from a much bigger clone, this may be a read error. This chain joins TRBV11-2 and TRBJ2-4; 8 bases align to TRBD1. Germline V lookup: CDR1 SGHAT, CDR2 FQNNGV. The CDR3 is made up of 15 amino acids. V lost 5 bases to trimming and J lost 13 bases; unmatched junction nucleotides: 16. In nucleotides, the CDR3 is TGTGCCAGCAGCGGATGGACAGGGAGTAGCTACGGGCAGTACTTC. Its protein is CASSGWTGSSYGQYF.

This clonotype was counted at least ten times. The gene calls are TRBV28 and TRBJ2-5; D is uncertain. Trimming stripped 5 bases from V and 3 bases from J, with 13 bases between. This CDR3 contains 14 residues. The germline gives CDR1 MDHEN, CDR2 SYDVKM. CDR3 nucleotides: TGTGCCAGCAGTCCCACCCCGAGCGAAGAGACCCAGTACTTC. It codes for CASSPTPSEETQYF.

This clonotype occurred a few times. The chain employs TRBV12-3 or TRBV12-4 and TRBJ2-1, with TRBD2 matching 9 bases. CDR3 length equals 15 residues. The V and J ends lost 6 bases and 4 bases, in that order; junction bases with no gene match: 7. CDR3 sequence reads: CASSHSGGQYNEQFF. CDR3 coding DNA: TGTGCCAGCAGCCATAGCGGGGGCCAATACAATGAGCAGTTCTTC.

The chain employs TRBV24-1 and TRBJ2-3; D remains unclear. V was cut by 1 base and J by 2 bases, with 12 bases left in between. Germline values: CDR1 KGHDR, CDR2 SFDVKD. The CDR3 is 16 amino acids. This chain's CDR3 is CATSDLTFGSTDTQYF. CDR3 sequence (DNA): TGTGCCACCAGTGATTTAACGTTCGGCTCCACAGATACGCAGTATTTT.

This clonotype has at least ten counts. This chain uses TRBV9 with TRBJ1-6; no reliable D call. From germline, CDR1 is SGDLS and CDR2 YYNGEE. The CDR3 covers 14 residues. The V end lost 2 bases, the J end lost 7 bases, and 10 bases lay between the germline ends. The CDR3 coding sequence is TGTGCCAGCAGCGTTCGGGCAGGAAATTCACCCCTCCACTTT. This gives the protein CASSVRAGNSPLHF.

This clonotype was seen only a few times. The genes are TRBV7-9 and TRBJ1-1; TRBD1 matches 7 bases. This CDR3 region has 10 residues. Germline V lookup: CDR1 SEHNR, CDR2 FQNEAQ (reference sequence). The V segment lost 5 bases and the J segment 10 bases; nucleotides outside the gene matches: 1. The CDR3 region is CASSGDRAFF. In DNA, the CDR3 is TGTGCCAGCAGCGGGGACAGAGCTTTCTTT.

CDR3 amino acids: CASSTSENTEAFF. Written as DNA, the CDR3 is TGTGCCAGCTCTACCTCCGAGAACACTGAAGCTTTCTTT. The chain links TRBV18 to TRBJ1-1; D unclear. Between the trimmed V and J ends, which lost 6 bases and 1 base, there was a span of 9 bases. Germline CDR1 reads KGHSH; CDR2 reads LQKENI. The CDR3 runs to 13 residues.

The genes are TRBV6-5 and TRBJ1-2; the D gene is possibly TRBD1 (6 bases). V was clipped by 6 bases and J by 0 bases, with 20 bases between them. Germline V gives CDR1 MNHEY, CDR2 SVGAGI. The CDR3 loop spans 17 amino acids. CDR3: CASSSNRVRPSNYGYTF. CDR3 coding DNA: TGTGCCAGCAGCTCTAACAGGGTACGACCGTCTAACTATGGCTACACCTTC.

This clonotype was seen ten or more times. The rearrangement uses TRBV28 and TRBJ2-5; D might be TRBD1 (6 bases). Per germline, CDR1 MDHEN and CDR2 SYDVKM. The CDR3 sequence is 16 residues long. The V end was cut by 1 base, the J end by 5 bases, with 17 bases between. CDR3 protein: CASSLSGRQGKETQYF. In nucleotides, the CDR3 is TGTGCCAGCAGTTTATCCGGCAGGCAGGGGAAGGAGACCCAGTACTTC.

This clonotype was found a few times. This chain connects TRBV20-1 to TRBJ1-1; D gene unclear. The germline V gene has CDR1 DFQATT and CDR2 SNEGSKA (reference sequence). CDR3 length: 13 residues. V was cut by 2 bases and J by 0 bases, with 7 bases left in between. In nucleotides, the CDR3 is TGCAGTGCTAGACAGTTTTTGAACACTGAAGCTTTCTTT. This translates into CSARQFLNTEAFF.

This clonotype came up a few times. This chain uses TRBV28 with TRBJ2-4; the match to TRBD1 covers 10 bases. The last part of the DNA fits TRBJ2-7 better; the J call may be wrong. The CDR3 runs to 12 residues. Germline V CDR1 and CDR2: MDHEN, SYDVKM. CDR3 amino acids: CASWDRGNEQYF. DNA of the CDR3: TGTGCCAGCTGGGACAGGGGCAACGAGCAGTACTTC.

The chain links TRBV12-3 or TRBV12-4 to TRBJ1-4; 9 bases are a match to TRBD1. This CDR3 region has 15 residues. V trimming: 6 bases; J trimming: 7 bases; junction bases outside the gene matches: 9. CDR3 sequence: CASRGQGRSGEKLFF. The CDR3 DNA reads as TGTGCCAGCAGAGGACAGGGGAGGAGTGGTGAAAAACTGTTTTTT.

V usage is TRBV7-9 and J usage is TRBJ1-1, with 9 nucleotides matching TRBD1. Germline CDR1 and CDR2: SEHNR and FQNEAQ (reference sequence). Trimming cost V 3 bases and J 0 bases; bases outside gene matches: 5. CDR3 length equals 16 residues. In DNA form, the CDR3 reads TGTGCCAGCAGCTTCACAGGGGGCCGAATGAACACTGAAGCTTTCTTT. Residues: CASSFTGGRMNTEAFF.

The V gene is TRBV28, the J gene TRBJ2-1, with 8 bases fitting TRBD1. After removal of 6 bases from V and 5 bases from J, the junction contained 9 bases not matched to a gene. Germline V lookup: CDR1 MDHEN, CDR2 SYDVKM. The CDR3 is 15 amino acids. DNA of the CDR3: TGTGCCAGCAGCCAGGACAGGGTGAGAGACAATGAGCAGTTCTTC. Protein product: CASSQDRVRDNEQFF.

This clonotype was counted a few times. One junction end does not reproduce the germline sequence, and a read error may be involved. This rearrangement joins TRBV7-7 to TRBJ2-2, with unresolved D. The V gene's germline CDR1 is SSHAT and CDR2 FNYEAQ (reference sequence). The CDR3 is made up of 15 amino acids. CDR3 DNA: TGTGCTAGCAGCCCCCTGCGACAGAACACCGGGGAGCTGTTTTTT. This codes for CASSPLRQNTGELFF.

The J gene is TRBJ1-1, the V gene TRBV30, with 7 bases matching TRBD1. Germline V gene lookup returns CDR1 GTSNPN and CDR2 SVGIG (reference sequence). The CDR3 sequence is 12 residues long. V shed 6 bases and J 6 bases; nucleotides not matched to a gene: 7. This CDR3 reads CACRDSWSEAFF. The CDR3 nucleotides read TGTGCCTGTCGGGACAGTTGGTCTGAAGCTTTCTTT.

The CDR3 coding sequence is TGCGCCAGCAGCACGATGGGGGCAGGGGGTTCACCCCTCCACTTT. Its translation is CASSTMGAGGSPLHF. This chain links TRBV5-1 with TRBJ1-6; TRBD1 matches at 7 bases. Trimming cost V 4 bases and J 9 bases; bases outside gene matches: 10. Germline CDR1 reads SGHRS; CDR2 reads YFSETQ. There are 15 residues in the CDR3.

This clonotype has a count of ten or more. This chain connects TRBV15 to TRBJ2-1; TRBD1 agrees at 9 bases. The CDR3 spans 15 residues. Germline loops: CDR1 LNHNV, CDR2 YYDKDF (reference sequence). The ends lost 3 bases at V and 4 bases at J; junction bases unmatched: 4. CDR3 sequence: CATSSSGTGYNEQFF. The CDR3 DNA is TGTGCCACCAGCAGCTCCGGGACAGGGTACAATGAGCAGTTCTTC.

About this clonotype: This could be a read error, since a much larger clone is one nucleotide away. J is TRBJ2-3 and V is TRBV5-1, with D unclear. With 1 base removed from V and 7 bases from J, the gap between germline ends came to 13 bases. The CDR3 sequence is 14 residues long. CDR1 is SGHRS, CDR2 YFSETQ, per germline. The CDR3: CASSLFPPRNTQYF. In DNA form, the CDR3 reads TGCGCCAGCAGCTTGTTTCCCCCACGGAATACGCAGTATTTT.

In its sample, this clonotype was seen a few times. This chain joins TRBV14 and TRBJ2-1; 9 bases are a match to TRBD2. CDR1 and CDR2 (germline): SGHDN, FVKESK. This CDR3 has 17 amino acids. The J segment lost 1 base and the V segment lost 4 bases, leaving 8 bases of the junction unmatched. In nucleotides, the CDR3 is TGTGCCAGCAGCCGAACGGGACTAGCTGATTCCTACAATGAGCAGTTCTTC. Translating it yields CASSRTGLADSYNEQFF.

The chain uses TRBV12-3 or TRBV12-4 and TRBJ1-5; 8 bases are a match to TRBD1. Losses at the gene ends were 6 bases for V and 0 bases for J; bases not matched to a gene: 7. The CDR3 spans 16 residues. The CDR3 DNA reads as TGTGCCAGCAGCCAGCGGACAGGGCGTAGCAATCAGCCCCAGCATTTT. Protein sequence: CASSQRTGRSNQPQHF.

In its sample, this clonotype was seen a few times. This chain uses TRBV27 with TRBJ2-7, with D perhaps assigned TRBD1 or TRBD2 (5 bases each). Germline values: CDR1 MNHEY, CDR2 SMNVEV (reference sequence). V lost 3 bases and J 5 bases, leaving 14 bases between the germline ends. The CDR3 length is 14 residues. This CDR3 reads CASSLGENRNEQYF. CDR3 DNA: TGTGCCAGCAGTTTGGGAGAAAACAGGAACGAGCAGTACTTC.